These T cell receptor beta chains were read from a single sample in a study of Ad26.COV2.S vaccination and SARS-CoV-2 variants. Assay: immunoSEQ multiplex PCR; the TCRdb copy retains only in-frame clones and omits some. The repertoire has hundreds of thousands of clones, approximately 87% of them found once; the top ten carry 3% to 4%. The sequences come from peripheral blood, collected in a trial of Ad26.COV2.S vaccine versus placebo. The receptors were gathered from a person between 18 and 65 years old who received the Ad26.COV2.S COVID-19 vaccine or a placebo. The CDR3 runs from the conserved cysteine through the conserved F or W. The D gene is left open where the match is weak. Size values are once, few and many counts, or a class for expanded clones, and some rows have none.

d_call | j_call | cdr3_length | v_call | clone_size | cdr3_nt | cdr3_aa
- | TRBJ2-1 | 14 | TRBV27 | - | TGTGCCAGCAGCTACCTGGGACCCAACAATGAGCAGTTCTTC | CASSYLGPNNEQFF
TRBD1 | TRBJ1-2 | 15 | TRBV27 | - | TGTGCCAGCAGTCTCGGGACAGGGGCAAACTATGGCTACACCTTC | CASSLGTGANYGYTF
TRBD1 | TRBJ1-3 | 17 | TRBV7-9 | - | TGTGCCAGCAGACAGGGGGGTTTCGGGACTCGTGGGGACACCATATATTTT | CASRQGGFGTRGDTIYF
TRBD1 | TRBJ1-4 | 16 | TRBV30 | many | TGTGCCTGGATTGGACAGGGCCGACCGGGGGATGAAAAACTGTTTTTT | CAWIGQGRPGDEKLFF
- | TRBJ1-4 | 15 | TRBV9 | once | TGTGCCAGCAGCGTAGGGGGCTGGTTGGAGGAAAAACTGTTTTTT | CASSVGGWLEEKLFF
- | TRBJ1-5 | 13 | TRBV5-1 | once | TGCGCCAGCAGACGGCAGGAAGGTCAGCCCCAGCATTTT | CASRRQEGQPQHF
- | TRBJ2-2 | 13 | TRBV6-4 | - | TGTGCCAGCAGTGACAGGGACACCGGGGAGCTGTTTTTT | CASSDRDTGELFF
- | TRBJ1-4 | 12 | TRBV3-1/TRBV3-2 | - | TGTGCCAGCAGCCAGCTGACAGAAAAACTGTTTTTT | CASSQLTEKLFF
TRBD1 | TRBJ2-7 | 12 | TRBV27 | - | TGTGCCAGCAGAATGCAGGGGGCCGAGCAGTACTTC | CASRMQGAEQYF
TRBD1 | TRBJ1-1 | 13 | TRBV12-3/TRBV12-4 | - | TGTGCCAGCAGTCGAGGACAGGGCTGGGAAGCTTTCTTT | CASSRGQGWEAFF
TRBD1 | TRBJ1-4 | 13 | TRBV6-5 | - | TGTGCCACCTGCGGGACAGTTGGTGAAAAACTGTTTTTT | CATCGTVGEKLFF
TRBD1 | TRBJ1-2 | 16 | TRBV6-1 | - | TGTGCCAGCAGTGAGACGATACAGGGGGCTCGCTATGGCTACACCTTC | CASSETIQGARYGYTF
TRBD1 | TRBJ2-7 | 13 | TRBV29-1 | - | TGCAGCGTCCGGACAGGGGACACCTACGAGCAGTACTTC | CSVRTGDTYEQYF
TRBD1 | TRBJ1-1 | 14 | TRBV11-2 | - | TGTGCCAGCAGCCGCGGAGGGGGCAGGACTGAAGCTTTCTTT | CASSRGGGRTEAFF
TRBD2 | TRBJ2-1 | 16 | TRBV4-2 | - | TGTGCCAGCAGCCCTGGAAGGCTAGCGGGAGTGAATGAGCAGTTCTTC | CASSPGRLAGVNEQFF
- | TRBJ1-1 | 14 | TRBV28 | once | TGTGCCAGCAGTTACAGGGCCCTGAACACTGAAGCTTTCTTT | CASSYRALNTEAFF
- | TRBJ1-2 | 12 | TRBV29-1 | - | TGCAGCGTTGCGACAGGTGTCTATGGCTACACCTTC | CSVATGVYGYTF
- | TRBJ1-6 | 15 | TRBV9 | - | TGTGCCAGCAGCGTTTCTGACAGAGTCAGGTCACCCCTCCACTTT | CASSVSDRVRSPLHF
TRBD2 | TRBJ2-5 | 19 | TRBV11-2 | - | TGTGCCAGCAGCTTAGATGGTGCGGGAGGGCTATTCACGAGAGAGACCCAGTACTTC | CASSLDGAGGLFTRETQYF
- | TRBJ2-1 | 14 | TRBV24-1 | - | TGTGCCACCAGTGATAGAGGACCGACCAGTGAGCAGTTCTTC | CATSDRGPTSEQFF
- | TRBJ1-2 | 13 | TRBV9 | few | TGTGCCAGCAGCGTACAGGACAACTATGGCTACACCTTC | CASSVQDNYGYTF
- | TRBJ2-1 | 11 | TRBV29-1 | - | TGCAGCGTTCCCGATTACAATGAGCAGTTCTTC | CSVPDYNEQFF